This T cell receptor beta chain was recorded in a study of siplizumab effects on memory and regulatory T cells. Notes on the study in general: Siplizumab significantly decreased alloreactive sequences from unstimulated CD4+ memory cells.

Each sample had roughly 10^5 TCR templates assayed. Profiled with immunoSEQ multiplex PCR; TCRdb holds only in-frame clones, not every one. Of about 82,000 clones detected, roughly 87% appear once; the ten largest clones hold less than 2%. This CDR3 comprises 15 residues. The germline CDR1 and CDR2 sequences are SGHRS and YFSETQ. V was cut by 1 base and J by 1 base, with 8 bases left in between. The count of this clone is one. Its matching antigen is unknown. The receptor was isolated from a human donor in good health. Sequences were obtained from Tregs sorted from blood. This chain connects TRBV5-1 to TRBJ2-2; D is perhaps TRBD2 (5 bases). The CDR3 DNA sequence: TGCGCCAGCAGCTTGTTCGGGGAGAACACCGGGGAGCTGTTTTTT. Its translation is CASSLFGENTGELFF. The whole variable domain, filled in from reference TRBV5-1 and TRBJ2-2, reads KAGVTQTPRYLIKTRGQQVTLSCSPISGHRSVSWYQQTPGQGLQFLFEYFSETQRNKGNFPGRFSGRQFSNSRSEMNVSTLELGDSALYLCASSLFGENTGELFFGEGSRLTVL.